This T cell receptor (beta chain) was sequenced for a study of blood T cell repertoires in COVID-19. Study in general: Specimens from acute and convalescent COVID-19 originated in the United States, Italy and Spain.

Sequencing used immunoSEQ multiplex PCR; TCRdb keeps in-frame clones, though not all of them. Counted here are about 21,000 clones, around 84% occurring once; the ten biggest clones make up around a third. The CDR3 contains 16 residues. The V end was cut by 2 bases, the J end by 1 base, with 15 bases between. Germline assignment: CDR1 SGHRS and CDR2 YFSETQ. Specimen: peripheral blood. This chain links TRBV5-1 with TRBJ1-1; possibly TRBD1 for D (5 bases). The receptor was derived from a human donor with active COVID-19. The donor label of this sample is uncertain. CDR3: CASSLLQGTGNTEAFF. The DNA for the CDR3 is TGCGCCAGCAGCTTACTCCAGGGTACGGGGAACACTGAAGCTTTCTTT.